This entry describes one TCR beta chain. The record originates from a study of control samples from healthy donors and cancer patients. The data were produced by immunoSEQ multiplex PCR, yet TCRdb's version contains in-frame clones alone and is incomplete. The table lists 130,000 or so clones, about 90% of them singletons. V gave up 4 bases and J gave up 1 base; unmatched junction bases: 11. There are 18 residues in the CDR3. Germline V gene lookup returns CDR1 MNHNS and CDR2 SASEGT. The rearrangement uses TRBV6-1 and TRBJ2-3, with TRBD2 matching over 10 bases. This sequence was found in a man aged 18 to 29 in good health. The sample taken for sequencing was blood. The CDR3 DNA is TGTGCCAGCAGTGGCATAGCGGGGGGCCGATGGGGCACAGATACGCAGTATTTT. As protein: CASSGIAGGRWGTDTQYF.